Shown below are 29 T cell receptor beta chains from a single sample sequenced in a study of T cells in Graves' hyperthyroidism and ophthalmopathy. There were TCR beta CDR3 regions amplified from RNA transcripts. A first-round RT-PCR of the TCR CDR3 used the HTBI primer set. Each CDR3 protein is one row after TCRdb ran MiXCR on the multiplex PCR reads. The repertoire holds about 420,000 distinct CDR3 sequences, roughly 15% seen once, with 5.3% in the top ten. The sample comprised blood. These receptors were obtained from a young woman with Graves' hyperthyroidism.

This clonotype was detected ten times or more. CDR3 region: CASSLYSPGQGAGNTEAFF. DNA of the CDR3: TGTGCCAGCAGTTTATATTCCCCGGGACAGGGGGCCGGGAACACTGAAGCTTTCTTT. V gene TRBV27 combines with J gene TRBJ1-1; 12 bases map to TRBD1. The CDR3 covers 19 residues. V was clipped by 1 base and J by 1 base; unmatched bases: 10. CDR1 MNHEY and CDR2 SMNVEV come from the germline V gene (reference sequence).

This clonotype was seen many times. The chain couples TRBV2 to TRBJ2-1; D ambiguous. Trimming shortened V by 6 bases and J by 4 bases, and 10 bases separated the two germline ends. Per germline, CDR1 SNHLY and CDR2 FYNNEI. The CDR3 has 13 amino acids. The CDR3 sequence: CASSALGYNEQFF. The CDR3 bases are TGTGCCAGCAGCGCCCTAGGTTACAATGAGCAGTTCTTC.

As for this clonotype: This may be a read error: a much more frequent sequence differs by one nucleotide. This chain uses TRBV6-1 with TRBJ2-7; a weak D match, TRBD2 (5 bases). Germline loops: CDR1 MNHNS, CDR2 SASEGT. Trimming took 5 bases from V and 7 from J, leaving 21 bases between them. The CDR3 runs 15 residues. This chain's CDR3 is CASSLTSIYRGEQYF. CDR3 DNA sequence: TGTGCCAGCAGTCTAACCTCTATATACCGGGGAGAGCAGTACTTC.

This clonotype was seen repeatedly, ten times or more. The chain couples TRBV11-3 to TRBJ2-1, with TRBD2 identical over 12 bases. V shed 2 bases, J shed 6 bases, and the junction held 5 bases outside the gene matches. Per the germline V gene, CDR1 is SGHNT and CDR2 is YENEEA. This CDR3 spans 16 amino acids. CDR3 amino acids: CASSLRLAGAGNEQFF. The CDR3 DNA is TGTGCCAGCAGCTTACGACTAGCGGGAGCTGGCAATGAGCAGTTCTTC.

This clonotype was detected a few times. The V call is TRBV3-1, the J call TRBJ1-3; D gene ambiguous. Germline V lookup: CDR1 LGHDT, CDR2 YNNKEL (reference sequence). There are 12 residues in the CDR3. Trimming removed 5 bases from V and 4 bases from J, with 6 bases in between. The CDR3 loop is CASSKWGNTIYF. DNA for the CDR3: TGTGCCAGCAGCAAGTGGGGAAACACCATATATTTT. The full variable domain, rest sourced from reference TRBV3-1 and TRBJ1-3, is DTAVSQTPKYLVTQMGNDKSIKCEQNLGHDTMYWYKQDSKKFLKIMFSYNNKELIINETVPNRFSPKSPDKAHLNLHINSLELGDSAVYFCASSKWGNTIYFGEGSWLTVV.

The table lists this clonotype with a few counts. The CDR3 bases are TGTGCCAGTAAAGAGGGTCCCTACACCGGGGAGCTGTTTTTT. Its translation: CASKEGPYTGELFF. This chain uses TRBV19 with TRBJ2-2, with TRBD2 as a possible D gene (5 bases). This CDR3 is 14 amino acids long. The germline gives CDR1 LNHDA, CDR2 SQIVND (reference sequence). The V and J ends lost 7 bases and 3 bases respectively, with 12 bases between them.

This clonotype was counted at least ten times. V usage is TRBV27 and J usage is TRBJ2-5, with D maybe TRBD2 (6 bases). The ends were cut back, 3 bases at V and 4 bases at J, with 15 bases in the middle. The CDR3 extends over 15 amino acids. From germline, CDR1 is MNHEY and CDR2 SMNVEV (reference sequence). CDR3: CASSFYGSIRETQYF. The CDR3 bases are TGTGCCAGCAGTTTTTACGGGAGTATAAGAGAGACCCAGTACTTC.

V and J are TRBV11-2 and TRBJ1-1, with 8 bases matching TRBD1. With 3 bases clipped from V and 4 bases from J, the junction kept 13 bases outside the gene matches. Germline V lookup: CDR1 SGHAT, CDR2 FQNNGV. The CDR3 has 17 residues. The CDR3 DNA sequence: TGTGCCAGCAGCTTCGGGGGCGTCGGACAGGGCGGCACTGAAGCTTTCTTT. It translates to CASSFGGVGQGGTEAFF.

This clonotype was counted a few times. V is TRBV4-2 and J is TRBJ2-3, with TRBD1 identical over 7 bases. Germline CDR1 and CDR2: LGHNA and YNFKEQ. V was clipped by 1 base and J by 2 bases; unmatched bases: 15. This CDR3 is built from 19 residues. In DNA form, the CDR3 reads TGTGCCAGCAGCCAAGCAGAAGGCTTAGGGGGCGCATCCACAGATACGCAGTATTTT. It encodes CASSQAEGLGGASTDTQYF.

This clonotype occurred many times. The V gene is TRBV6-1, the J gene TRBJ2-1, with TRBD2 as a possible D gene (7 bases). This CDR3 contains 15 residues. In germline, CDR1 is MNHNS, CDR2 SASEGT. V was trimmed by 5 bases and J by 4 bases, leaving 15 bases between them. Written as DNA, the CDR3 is TGTGCCAGCAGTTACGGGGAGGGGGTTTACAATGAGCAGTTCTTC. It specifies CASSYGEGVYNEQFF.

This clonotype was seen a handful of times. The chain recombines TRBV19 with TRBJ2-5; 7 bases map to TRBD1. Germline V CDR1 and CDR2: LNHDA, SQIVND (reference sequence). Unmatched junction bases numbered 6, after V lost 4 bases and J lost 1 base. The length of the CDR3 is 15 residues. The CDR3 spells CASSTGQHRQETQYF. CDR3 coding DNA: TGTGCCAGTAGTACGGGACAGCACCGCCAAGAGACCCAGTACTTC.

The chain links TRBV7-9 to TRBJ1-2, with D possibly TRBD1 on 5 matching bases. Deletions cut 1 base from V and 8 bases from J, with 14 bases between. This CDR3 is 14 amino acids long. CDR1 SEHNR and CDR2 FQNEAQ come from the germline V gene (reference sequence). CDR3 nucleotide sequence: TGTGCCAGCAGCTTAGACAGGCCCCGCGGGGGCTACACCTTC. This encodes CASSLDRPRGGYTF.

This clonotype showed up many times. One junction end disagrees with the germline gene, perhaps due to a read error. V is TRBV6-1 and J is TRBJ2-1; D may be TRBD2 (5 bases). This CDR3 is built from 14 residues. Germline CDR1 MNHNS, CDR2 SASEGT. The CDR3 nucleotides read TGTGCCAGCGGGAGTTTAGCATCCTCCAATGAGCAGTTCTTC. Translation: CASGSLASSNEQFF.

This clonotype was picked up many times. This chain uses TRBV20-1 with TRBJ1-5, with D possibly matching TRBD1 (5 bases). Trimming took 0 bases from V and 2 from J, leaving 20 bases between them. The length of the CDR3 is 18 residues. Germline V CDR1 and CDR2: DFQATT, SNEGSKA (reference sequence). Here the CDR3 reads CSARDGVISGHGNQPQHF. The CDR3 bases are TGCAGTGCTAGAGATGGTGTAATCTCGGGGCATGGCAATCAGCCCCAGCATTTT.

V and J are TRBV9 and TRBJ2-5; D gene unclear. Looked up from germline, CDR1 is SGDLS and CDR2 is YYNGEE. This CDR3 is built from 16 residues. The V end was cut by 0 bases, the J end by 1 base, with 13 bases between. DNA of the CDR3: TGTGCCAGCAGCGTAGGATTAACAAGACCCCAAGAGACCCAGTACTTC. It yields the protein CASSVGLTRPQETQYF.

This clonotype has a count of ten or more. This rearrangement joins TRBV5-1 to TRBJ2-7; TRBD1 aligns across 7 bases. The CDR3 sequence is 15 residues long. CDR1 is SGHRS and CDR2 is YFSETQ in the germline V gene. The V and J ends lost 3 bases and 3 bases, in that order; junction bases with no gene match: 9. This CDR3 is CASSSLGDRDYEQYF. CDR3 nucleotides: TGCGCCAGCAGCTCCCTTGGGGACAGAGACTACGAGCAGTACTTC.

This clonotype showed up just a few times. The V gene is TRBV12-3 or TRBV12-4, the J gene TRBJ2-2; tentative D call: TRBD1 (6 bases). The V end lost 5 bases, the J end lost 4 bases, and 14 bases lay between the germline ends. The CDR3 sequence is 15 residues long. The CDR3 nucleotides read TGTGCCAGCAGTCCGAGCAGGGGATCCACCGGGGAGCTGTTTTTT. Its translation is CASSPSRGSTGELFF.

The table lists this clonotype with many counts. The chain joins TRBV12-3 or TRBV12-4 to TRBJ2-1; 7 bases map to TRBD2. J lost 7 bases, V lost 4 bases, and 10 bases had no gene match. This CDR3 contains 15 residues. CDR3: CASSSTSPGGNEQFF. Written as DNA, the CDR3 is TGTGCCAGCAGTTCGACTAGCCCTGGTGGAAATGAGCAGTTCTTC.

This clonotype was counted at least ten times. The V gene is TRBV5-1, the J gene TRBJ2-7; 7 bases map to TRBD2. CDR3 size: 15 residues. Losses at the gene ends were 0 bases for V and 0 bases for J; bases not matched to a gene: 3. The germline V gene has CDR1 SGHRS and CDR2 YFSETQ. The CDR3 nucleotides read TGCGCCAGCAGCTTGGAGGGCGGGAGCTCCTACGAGCAGTACTTC. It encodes CASSLEGGSSYEQYF. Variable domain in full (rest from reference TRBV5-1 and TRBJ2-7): KAGVTQTPRYLIKTRGQQVTLSCSPISGHRSVSWYQQTPGQGLQFLFEYFSETQRNKGNFPGRFSGRQFSNSRSEMNVSTLELGDSALYLCASSLEGGSSYEQYFGPGTRLTVT.

CDR3 sequence (DNA): TGTGCCAGCAGTTTAAGGGGGACCCAGTACTTC. It codes for CASSLRGTQYF. This chain connects TRBV27 to TRBJ2-5, with D perhaps TRBD1 (5 bases). This CDR3 has 11 amino acids. Germline V gene data show CDR1 as MNHEY and CDR2 as SMNVEV (reference sequence). V lost 2 bases and J lost 7, with 5 bases in between.

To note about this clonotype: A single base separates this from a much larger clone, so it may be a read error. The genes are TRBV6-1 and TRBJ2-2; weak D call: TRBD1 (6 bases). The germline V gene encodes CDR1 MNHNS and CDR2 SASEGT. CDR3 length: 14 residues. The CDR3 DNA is TGTGCCAGTAACAGGGTTAAGGACACCGTGGAGCTGTTTTTT. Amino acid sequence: CASNRVKDTVELFF.

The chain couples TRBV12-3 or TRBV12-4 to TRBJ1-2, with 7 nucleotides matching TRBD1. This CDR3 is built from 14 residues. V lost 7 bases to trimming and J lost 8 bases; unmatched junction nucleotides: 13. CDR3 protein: CASNPQGRAEGYTF. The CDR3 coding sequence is TGTGCCAGCAACCCACAGGGGCGCGCAGAAGGCTACACCTTC.

CDR3 residues: CASSISGATGGYGYTF. The CDR3 nucleotides are TGTGCCAGTAGTATCTCAGGCGCGACAGGGGGGTATGGCTACACCTTC. The chain couples TRBV19 to TRBJ1-2, with 9 positions matching TRBD1. Germline trimming cut 3 bases from V and 5 bases from J; bases unmatched to any gene: 10. This CDR3 is 16 amino acids long. The germline CDR1 and CDR2 sequences are LNHDA and SQIVND (reference sequence).

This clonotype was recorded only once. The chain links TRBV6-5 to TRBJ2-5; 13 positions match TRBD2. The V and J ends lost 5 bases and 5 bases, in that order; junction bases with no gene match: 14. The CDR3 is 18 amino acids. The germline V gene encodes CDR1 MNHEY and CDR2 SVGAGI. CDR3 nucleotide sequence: TGTGCCAGCAGTCACGGGGGACTAGCGGGATACGAATGGGAGACCCAGTACTTC. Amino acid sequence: CASSHGGLAGYEWETQYF.

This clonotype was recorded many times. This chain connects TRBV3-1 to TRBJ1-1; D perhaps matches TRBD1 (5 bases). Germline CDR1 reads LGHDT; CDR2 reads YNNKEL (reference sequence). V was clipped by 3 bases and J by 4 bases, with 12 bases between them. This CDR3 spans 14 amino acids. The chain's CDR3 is CASSHGGAGTEAFF. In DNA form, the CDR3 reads TGTGCCAGCAGCCATGGGGGAGCTGGCACTGAAGCTTTCTTT.

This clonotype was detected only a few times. The CDR3 nucleotides read TGTGCCAGCAGTACCGAGGGGGGAATCAGCCCCCAGCATTTT. It translates to CASSTEGGISPQHF. This chain uses TRBV6-2 or TRBV6-3 with TRBJ1-5, with D maybe TRBD1 (6 bases). Germline CDR1 MNHEY, CDR2 SVGEGT. Trimming removed 5 bases at V and 10 bases at J, with 18 bases between. CDR3 length equals 14 residues.

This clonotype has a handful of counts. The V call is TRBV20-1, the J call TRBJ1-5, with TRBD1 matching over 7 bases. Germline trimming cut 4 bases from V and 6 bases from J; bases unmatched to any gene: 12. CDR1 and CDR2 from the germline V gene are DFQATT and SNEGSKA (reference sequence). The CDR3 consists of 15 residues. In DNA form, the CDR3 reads TGCAGTGCTAAGATCTCCAGGGGGGCGCGTCAGCCCCAGCATTTT. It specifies CSAKISRGARQPQHF.

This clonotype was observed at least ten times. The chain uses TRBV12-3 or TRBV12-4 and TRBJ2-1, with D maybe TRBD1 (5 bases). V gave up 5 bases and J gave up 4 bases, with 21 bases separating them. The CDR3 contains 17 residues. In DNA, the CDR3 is TGTGCCAGCAGTACCGCCCAGAAGCGAAGGACATACAATGAGCAGTTCTTC. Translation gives CASSTAQKRRTYNEQFF.

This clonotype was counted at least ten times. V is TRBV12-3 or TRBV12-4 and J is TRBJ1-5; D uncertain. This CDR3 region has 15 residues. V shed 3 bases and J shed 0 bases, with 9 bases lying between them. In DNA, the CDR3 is TGTGCCAGCAGTTTTCTGAGTAATAGCAATCAGCCCCAGCATTTT. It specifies CASSFLSNSNQPQHF.